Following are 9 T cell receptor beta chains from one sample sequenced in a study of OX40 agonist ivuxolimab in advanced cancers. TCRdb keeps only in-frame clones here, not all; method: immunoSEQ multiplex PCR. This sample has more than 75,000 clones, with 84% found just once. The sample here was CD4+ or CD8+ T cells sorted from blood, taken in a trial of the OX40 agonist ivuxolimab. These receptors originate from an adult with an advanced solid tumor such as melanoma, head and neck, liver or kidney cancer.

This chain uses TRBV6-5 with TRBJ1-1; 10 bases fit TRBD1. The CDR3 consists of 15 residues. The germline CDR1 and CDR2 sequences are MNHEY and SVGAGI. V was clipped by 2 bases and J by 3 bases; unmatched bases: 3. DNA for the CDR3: TGTGCCAGCAGTTACCTAGGACAGGGGGACACTGAAGCTTTCTTT. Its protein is CASSYLGQGDTEAFF.

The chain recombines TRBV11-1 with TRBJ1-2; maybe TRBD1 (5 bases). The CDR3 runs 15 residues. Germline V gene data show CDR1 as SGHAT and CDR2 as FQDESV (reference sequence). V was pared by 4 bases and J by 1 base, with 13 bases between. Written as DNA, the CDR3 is TGTGCCAGCAGCTCGGTAGGGGAGTTTAACTATGGCTACACCTTC. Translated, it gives CASSSVGEFNYGYTF.

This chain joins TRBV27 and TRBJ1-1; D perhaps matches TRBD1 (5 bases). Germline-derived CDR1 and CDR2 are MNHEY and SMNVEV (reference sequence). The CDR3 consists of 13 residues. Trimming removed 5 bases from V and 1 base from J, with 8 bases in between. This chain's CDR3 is CASSPGPNTEAFF. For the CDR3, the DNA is TGTGCCAGCAGTCCGGGACCGAACACTGAAGCTTTCTTT.

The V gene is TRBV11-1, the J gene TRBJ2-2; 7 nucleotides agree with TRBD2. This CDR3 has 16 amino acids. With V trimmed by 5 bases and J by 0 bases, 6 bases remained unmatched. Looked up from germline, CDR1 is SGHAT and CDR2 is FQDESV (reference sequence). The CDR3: CASSRQAGANTGELFF. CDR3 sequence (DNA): TGTGCCAGCAGCCGGCAGGCGGGGGCGAACACCGGGGAGCTGTTTTTT. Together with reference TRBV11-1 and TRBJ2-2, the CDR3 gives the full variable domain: EAEVAQSPRYKITEKSQAVAFWCDPISGHATLYWYRQILGQGPELLVQFQDESVVDDSQLPKDRFSAERLKGVDSTLKIQPAELGDSAMYLCASSRQAGANTGELFFGEGSRLTVL.

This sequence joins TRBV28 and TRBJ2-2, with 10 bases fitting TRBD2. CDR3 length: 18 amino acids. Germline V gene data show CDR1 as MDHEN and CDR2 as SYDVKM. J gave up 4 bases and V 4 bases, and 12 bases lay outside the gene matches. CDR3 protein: CASSSAGAGGPSTGELFF. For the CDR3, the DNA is TGTGCCAGCAGTTCCGCGGGAGCGGGGGGGCCTAGCACCGGGGAGCTGTTTTTT.

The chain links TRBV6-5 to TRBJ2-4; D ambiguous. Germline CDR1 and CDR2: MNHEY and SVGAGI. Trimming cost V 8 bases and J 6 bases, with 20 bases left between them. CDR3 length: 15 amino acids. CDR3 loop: CASRPPGPPPNIQYF. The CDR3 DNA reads TGTGCCAGCCGACCCCCCGGGCCCCCACCAAACATTCAGTACTTC.

In DNA, the CDR3 is TGTGCCAGCAGTCTTAGGACAGGCACAACTAATGAAAAACTGTTTTTT. Its translation is CASSLRTGTTNEKLFF. The rearrangement links TRBV11-2 to TRBJ1-4, with 7 bases identical to TRBD1. Germline CDR1 SGHAT, CDR2 FQNNGV. J was trimmed by 0 bases and V by 6 bases; bases with no gene match: 7. The CDR3 has 16 amino acids.

This CDR3 reads CASSLVGDNTGELFF. The CDR3 DNA reads TGCGCCAGCAGCTTGGTAGGGGACAACACCGGGGAGCTGTTTTTT. The chain has TRBV5-1 and TRBJ2-2; the D call may be TRBD1 or TRBD2 (5 bases each). CDR1 SGHRS and CDR2 YFSETQ come from the germline V gene. Between the trimmed V and J ends, which lost 0 bases and 2 bases, there was a span of 8 bases. This CDR3 contains 15 residues.

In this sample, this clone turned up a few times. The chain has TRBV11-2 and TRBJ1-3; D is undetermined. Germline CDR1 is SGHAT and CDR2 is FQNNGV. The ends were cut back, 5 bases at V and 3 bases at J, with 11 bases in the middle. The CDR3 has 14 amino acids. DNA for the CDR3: TGTGCCAGCAGCCCCGCGGTTGGTGGAAACACCATATATTTT. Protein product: CASSPAVGGNTIYF.